The TCR beta chain under discussion was sequenced for a study of blood T cell repertoires in COVID-19. At the level of the study: From the United States, Italy and Spain came samples of acute and convalescent COVID-19. PBMCs, B-cell-depleted T cells, or T cells were the source of the cDNA or gDNA that made up the material.

In the study's own analysis: Reference gene primer amplification in the assay estimated nucleated cell counts. Measured with immunoSEQ multiplex PCR; TCRdb has only the in-frame clones, and not every one. V, J and clone size derive from that table, while D and trimming were established from the DNA sequence. The data show about 330,000 clones, around 87% seen once. J was trimmed by 4 bases and V by 7 bases; bases with no gene match: 7. Germline CDR1 reads ENHRY; CDR2 reads SYGVKD. CDR3 size: 14 residues. This TCR derives from a woman aged 50 to 60 with active or convalescent COVID-19. The chain recombines TRBV10-3 with TRBJ1-1, with 9 positions matching TRBD1. The sample consisted of peripheral blood. The CDR3 bases are TGTGCCATCAAGGGTGGGACAGGGCCCACTGAAGCTTTCTTT. It is translated as CAIKGGTGPTEAFF.